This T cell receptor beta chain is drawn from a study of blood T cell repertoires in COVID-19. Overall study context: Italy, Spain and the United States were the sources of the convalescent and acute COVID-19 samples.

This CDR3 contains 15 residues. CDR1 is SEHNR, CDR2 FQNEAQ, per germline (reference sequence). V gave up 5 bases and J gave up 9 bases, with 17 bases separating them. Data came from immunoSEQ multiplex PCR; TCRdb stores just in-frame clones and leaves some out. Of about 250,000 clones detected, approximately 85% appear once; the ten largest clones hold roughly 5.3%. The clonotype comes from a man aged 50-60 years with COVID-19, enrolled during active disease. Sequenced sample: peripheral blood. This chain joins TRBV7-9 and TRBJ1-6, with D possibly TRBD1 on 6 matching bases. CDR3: CASSLEQGLSSPLHF. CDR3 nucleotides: TGTGCCAGCAGCCTCGAACAGGGTTTGAGTTCACCCCTCCACTTT.